This is a list of T cell receptor beta chains from one sample in a study of cytomegalovirus exposure and HLA in healthy donors. Assay used: immunoSEQ multiplex PCR; TCRdb lists only in-frame clones, some missing. The sample yields 95,000 to 110,000 clones, approximately 79% seen once. Specimen: PBMCs. All receptors come from a man aged 60 to 75 in good health and CMV-seropositive. CDR3s include the opening cysteine and the closing phenylalanine or tryptophan. D genes are given only for firm matches. Only some rows state a clone size, as once, few, many or a class for expanded clones.

clone_size	j_call	v_call	d_call	cdr3_nt	cdr3_aa
-	TRBJ2-5	TRBV20-1	TRBD2	TGCAGTGCTGGGGGGGTAGAGGCCCAGTACTTC	CSAGGVEAQYF
once	TRBJ2-3	TRBV21-1	-	TGTGCCAGCAGCACCCGCTTAGGGGGAAGGACAGATACGCAGTATTTT	CASSTRLGGRTDTQYF
few	TRBJ1-1	TRBV5-4	-	TGTGCCAGCAGACCGACAGGTATGAACACTGAAGCTTTCTTT	CASRPTGMNTEAFF
-	TRBJ2-7	TRBV15	-	TGTGCCACTTTTTTCAAGCAGAAGGCGGCATACGAGCAGTACTTC	CATFFKQKAAYEQYF
-	TRBJ2-2	TRBV11-3	-	TGTGCCAGCAGCTTCTCAGGGGGGACCGGGGAGCTGTTTTTT	CASSFSGGTGELFF
-	TRBJ2-7	TRBV9	TRBD1	TGTGCCAGCAGCATTGGGACAGGGGGCGCGTGGGAGCAGTACTTC	CASSIGTGGAWEQYF
-	TRBJ1-5	TRBV5-6	-	TGTGCCAGCAGCTTGGCCGGGGGAGGTAGCAATCAGCCCCAGCATTTT	CASSLAGGGSNQPQHF
few	TRBJ1-2	TRBV7-9	TRBD1	TGTGCCAGCAGCTTAGAGGACAGGGGCTACACCTTC	CASSLEDRGYTF
-	TRBJ2-7	TRBV2	-	TGTGCCAGCAGGCAGGGGAGCACCGGCTCCTACGAGCAGTACTTC	CASRQGSTGSYEQYF
-	TRBJ2-7	TRBV30	-	TGTGCCTGGAGTCCGGCAGGGTCATCCCCCTACGAGCAGTACTTC	CAWSPAGSSPYEQYF
-	TRBJ1-1	TRBV11-3	-	TGTGCCAGCAGAGGAGAGTGGAACACTGAAGCTTTCTTT	CASRGEWNTEAFF
-	TRBJ1-1	TRBV11-2	-	TGTGCCAGCAGCTCGTCTGGACAGCCGAACACTGAAGCTTTCTTT	CASSSSGQPNTEAFF
-	TRBJ2-1	TRBV25-1	-	TGTGCCAGCAGTGGACCGGTCAGCGATGAGCAGTTCTTC	CASSGPVSDEQFF
once	TRBJ1-2	TRBV7-9	-	TGTGCCAGCAGCTTAGAAGTGGGGCTTAACTATGGCTACACCTTC	CASSLEVGLNYGYTF
-	TRBJ2-1	TRBV6-5	TRBD2	TGTGCCAGCAGGCGACTAGCGGTCGATGAGCAGTTCTTC	CASRRLAVDEQFF
few	TRBJ1-2	TRBV18	-	TGTGCCAGCTCATCGGGGGACCGTGGCTACACCTTC	CASSSGDRGYTF
-	TRBJ2-5	TRBV27	TRBD1	TGTGCCAGCAGTCCCAGGGGGCGAGAGACCCAGTACTTC	CASSPRGRETQYF
-	TRBJ1-5	TRBV29-1	TRBD1	TGCAGCGTAGGGACAGACTATAGCAATCAGCCCCAGCATTTT	CSVGTDYSNQPQHF
few	TRBJ2-3	TRBV14	-	TGTGCCAGCAGCGGAAGAGGGGGATTCACAGATACGCAGTATTTT	CASSGRGGFTDTQYF
-	TRBJ2-1	TRBV10-3	-	TGTGCCATCAGCACCCCGCAGGGTGAGCAGTTCTTC	CAISTPQGEQFF
few	TRBJ1-5	TRBV10-3	-	TGTGCCATCAGTGAGTCGGGGGGGTTGGCTACCCAGCCCCAGCATTTT	CAISESGGLATQPQHF
-	TRBJ1-1	TRBV14	-	TGTGCCAGCAGCCGTTCGCAGGCGGCGGGCACTGAAGCTTTCTTT	CASSRSQAAGTEAFF
-	TRBJ1-2	TRBV5-1	-	TGCGCCAGCAGCTTGGCGGACAGTTATGGCTACACCTTC	CASSLADSYGYTF
once	TRBJ2-7	TRBV5-6	-	TGTGCCAGCAGCTCCATCACTCCTGACAGAGTCTGGACCTACGAGCAGTACTTC	CASSSITPDRVWTYEQYF
-	TRBJ1-1	TRBV18	-	TGTGCCAGCTCACGAGCAGGGGACACTGAAGCTTTCTTT	CASSRAGDTEAFF